This T cell receptor (beta chain) was obtained from a study of cytomegalovirus exposure and HLA in healthy donors. General study results and limits: Later analysis reportedly placed an Asian-associated ancestry cluster below the roughly 700-donor mean in N-insertions. Cytomegalovirus association was assigned to about 150 TCR beta chains. Trimming of TCR beta V- and J-genes showed a link, identified in a later analysis, to a missense DCLRE1C variant.

PCR was performed using 60 Vbeta and 13 Jbeta primers. TCRdb's table, derived via immunoSEQ multiplex PCR, lists solely in-frame clones and lacks some. The repertoire holds about 90,000 clones, with less than 80% as singletons. For this clone: Its cognate antigen is unknown.

J was trimmed by 2 bases and V by 4 bases; bases with no gene match: 6. The CDR3 runs to 16 residues. Germline V gene sequence: CDR1 SGHTA, CDR2 FQGNSA. This clonotype was obtained from a man aged 30 to 45 in good health and CMV-seropositive. V gene TRBV7-2 combines with J gene TRBJ1-3; TRBD1 matches at 9 bases. Sequencing was done on a sample of PBMCs. The CDR3 nucleotides are TGTGCCAGCAGCTGGGGACAGGGAGGGGCTGGAAACACCATATATTTT. It specifies CASSWGQGGAGNTIYF. Looking up the rest from reference TRBV7-2 and TRBJ1-3 gives the full variable domain: GAGVSQSPSNKVTEKGKDVELRCDPISGHTALYWYRQSLGQGLEFLIYFQGNSAPDKSGLPSDRFSAERTGGSVSTLTIQRTQQEDSAVYLCASSWGQGGAGNTIYFGEGSWLTVV.